One T cell receptor (beta chain) is described in this entry. The antigen it binds to is not known. No qualities accompany the bases; no much larger clone lies one base away. Each collaborating institution followed its own protocols to collect whole blood in K2EDTA tubes. For TCRbeta analysis, collaborators shipped samples as frozen whole blood, isolated PBMCs, or DNA extracted from either of those sample types. TCRbeta CDR3 regions were amplified from genomic DNA using the immunoSEQ Assay, a bias-controlled multiplex PCR. From the authors' description of their analysis: The number of nucleated cells in each sample was estimated from the amplification of reference gene primers within the assay. Sequence reads were collapsed and filtered to measure the absolute abundance of every unique TCRbeta CDR3 rearrangement. For each sample, productive Simpson clonality was calculated by taking the square root of Simpson's diversity index across productive rearrangements. The immuneACCESS repertoire file appears here via TCRdb, limited to in-frame rearrangements. These files lack a portion of the clones; in checked studies, under half of the deficit traces to unresolved V genes, and the cause of the others is not known. V and J calls and clone size come straight from that table; D and trimming were deduced from the DNA. This sample lists tens of thousands of clones; around 78% were detected once. The ten most abundant clones make up around 16% of the sample.

This specimen comes from a study of blood T cell repertoires in COVID-19 (dated by TCRdb to 2020 to 2022). Study-level background: Samples from collaborators originated in the United States, Italy and Spain and spanned both the acute and convalescent phases of COVID-19. The prospective study material was composed of cDNA or gDNA derived from T cells, B-cell-depleted T cells, or PBMCs. Samples were obtained from the ongoing ImmuneRACE study (first 160 participants) and from over 1,000 subjects provided by 6 global collaborators. The repertoires were released in a freely available public database intended as a resource for research on the immune response to SARS-CoV-2. Sample metadata almost always included a de-identified subject ID, COVID-19 status, age in years and sex. Where available, HLA class I and class II types were taken from metadata supplied by the sample provider and were not determined by assay-based typing. Subjects who had been exposed to COVID-19, were actively infected with it, or had recovered from it provided the deeply sampled blood TCRbeta repertoires that made up the dataset.

What the authors observed across the whole study: The amount of clinical and demographic metadata varied by source and participant and was provided uncurated.

Cut back by 3 bases and 2 bases, the V and J ends lie 11 bases apart. The germline V gene gives CDR1 as KGHSH and CDR2 as LQKENI. Taken from cysteine to phenylalanine, the CDR3 has 14 residues. CDR3 DNA is the only sequence kept; it has 42 bases, read in frame from the first base. The sequenced sample consisted of peripheral blood. The V gene is TRBV18 and the J gene is TRBJ2-7; the D region possibly corresponds to TRBD2 (6 bases align). The sequence derives from a human donor in a cohort sampled during active COVID-19. The CDR3 is CASSPKGGTYEQYF. The bases are TGTGCCAGCTCACCGAAAGGAGGGACCTACGAGCAGTACTTC. Here the CDR3 is joined to the reference TRBV18 and TRBJ2-7 genes, and the full variable domain is: NAGVMQNPRHLVRRRGQEARLRCSPMKGHSHVYWYRQLPEEGLKFMVYLQKENIIDESGMPKERFSAEFPKEGPSILRIQQVVRGDSAAYFCASSPKGGTYEQYFGPGTRLTVT.